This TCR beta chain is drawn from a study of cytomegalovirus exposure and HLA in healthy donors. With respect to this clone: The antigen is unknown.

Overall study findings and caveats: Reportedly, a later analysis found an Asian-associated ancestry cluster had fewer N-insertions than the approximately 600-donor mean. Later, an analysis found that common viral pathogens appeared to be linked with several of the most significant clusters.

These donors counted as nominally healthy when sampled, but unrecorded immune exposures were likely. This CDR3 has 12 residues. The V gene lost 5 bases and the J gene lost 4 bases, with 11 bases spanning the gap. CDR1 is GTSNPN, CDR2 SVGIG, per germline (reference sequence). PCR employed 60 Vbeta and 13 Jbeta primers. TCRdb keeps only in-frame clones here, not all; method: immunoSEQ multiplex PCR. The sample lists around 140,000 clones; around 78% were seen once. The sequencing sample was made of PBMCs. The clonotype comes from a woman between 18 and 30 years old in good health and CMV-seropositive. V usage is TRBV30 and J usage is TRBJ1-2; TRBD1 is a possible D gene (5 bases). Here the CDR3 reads CAWGDSPYGYTF. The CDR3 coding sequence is TGTGCCTGGGGTGACAGCCCCTATGGCTACACCTTC.